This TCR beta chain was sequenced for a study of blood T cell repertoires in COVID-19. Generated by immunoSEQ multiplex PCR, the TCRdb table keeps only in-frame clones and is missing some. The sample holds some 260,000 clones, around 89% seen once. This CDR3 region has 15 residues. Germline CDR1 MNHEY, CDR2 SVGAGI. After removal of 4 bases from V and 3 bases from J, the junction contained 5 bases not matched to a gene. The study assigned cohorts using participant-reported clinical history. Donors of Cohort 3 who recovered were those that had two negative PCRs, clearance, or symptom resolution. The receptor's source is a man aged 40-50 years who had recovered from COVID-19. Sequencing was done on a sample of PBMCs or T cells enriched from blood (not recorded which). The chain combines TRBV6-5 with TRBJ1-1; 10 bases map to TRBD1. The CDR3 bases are TGTGCCAGCAGTTCGACAGGGGGCGCCTACACTGAAGCTTTCTTT. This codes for CASSSTGGAYTEAFF.